This entry features one T cell receptor (beta chain) sequence. Its antigen specificity is not known. Base qualities are missing; no much larger clone stands one base away. The immunoSEQ Assay, a bias-controlled multiplex PCR, was used to amplify TCRbeta CDR3 regions from genomic DNA. The authors' analysis ran thus. Nucleated cell counts per sample were estimated from amplification of reference gene primers within the assay. To quantify the absolute abundance of each unique TCRbeta CDR3 rearrangement, sequence reads were collapsed and filtered. For each sample, productive Simpson clonality was calculated as the square root of Simpson's diversity index over productive rearrangements. The table was pulled from immuneACCESS by TCRdb, which kept in-frame rearrangements only. Such tables lose some clones; where checked, under half of the loss comes from unresolved V genes, and the rest has no known cause. For V, J and clone size, that table is used; D and trimming come from the DNA. Here the sample has 200,000 to 300,000 clones; 81% occur a single time. The ten largest clones take up 7.9% of the sample.

Whole blood was collected in K2EDTA tubes by collaborating institutions according to the institutions' own protocols. For TCRbeta analysis, collaborator samples were shipped as frozen whole blood, as isolated PBMCs, or as DNA extracted from either sample type. This sample stems from a study of blood T cell repertoires in COVID-19 (TCRdb year 2020). Turning to the overall study: Collaborator samples came from the United States, Italy and Spain and covered acute and convalescent phases of COVID-19. Subjects who had been exposed to COVID-19, were actively infected with it, or had recovered from it provided the deeply sampled blood TCRbeta repertoires that made up the dataset. The repertoires were made available in a free public database intended to serve as a resource for research on the immune response to SARS-CoV-2. Sample metadata almost always included a de-identified subject ID, COVID-19 status, age in years and sex. Where available, HLA class I and class II types were taken from metadata supplied by the sample provider and were not determined by assay-based typing. The prospective study material was composed of cDNA or gDNA derived from T cells, B-cell-depleted T cells, or PBMCs. Samples were obtained from the ongoing ImmuneRACE study (first 160 participants) and from some 1,300 subjects provided by 6 global collaborators.

The investigation overall reported the following: Clinical and demographic metadata were provided uncurated, with the amount varying by source and participant.

The receptor was derived from a woman older than 75 with acute or convalescent COVID-19. Sequences were obtained from peripheral blood.

In nucleotides, the sequence is TGTGCCAGCAGTTTACGGACAGGGCGTAGCAATCAGCCCCAGCATTTT. This is translated as CASSLRTGRSNQPQHF. The chain employs TRBV28 and TRBJ1-5; TRBD1 matches 8 bases in the middle. Compared with germline, V lacks 2 bases and J lacks 0 bases; bases without a gene match: 3. CDR1 is given as MDHEN and CDR2 as SYDVKM, both from the germline V gene. The cysteine opens and the phenylalanine closes a CDR3 of 16 amino acids. The sequence is cut down to CDR3 DNA, 48 bases in frame from base 1.